This T cell receptor (beta chain) originates from a study of neurological immune-mediated disorders. The cDNA was generated by 5'RACE with 10-nucleotide random UMIs. TCRdb itself ran the 5' RACE reads through MiXCR, one entry per CDR3 protein. The data show 49,000 or so distinct CDR3 sequences, around 17% seen once. Germline CDR1 and CDR2: SGHTA and FQGTGA. The CDR3 runs to 14 residues. Trimming removed 4 bases at V and 10 bases at J, with 14 bases between. 2 million unsorted PBMCs were stored in RNAlater at -80 °C before RNA extraction. Study-level findings and limits: TCR clonal expansion peaked in HTLV-1-associated myelopathy patients and was lowest in multiple sclerosis patients.

There are many counts of this clonotype. The antigen remains unidentified. The specimen sequenced was PBMCs. The TCR comes from a man between 60 and 75 years old in good health. The V and J genes are TRBV7-3 and TRBJ1-6; D is undetermined. The CDR3 sequence is CASSSNGLGSPLHF. CDR3 DNA: TGTGCCAGCAGCTCGAACGGCTTAGGCTCACCCCTCCACTTT.